The T cell receptor beta chain under discussion was sequenced for a study of OX40 agonist ivuxolimab in advanced cancers. Study as a whole: Partial responses were achieved by three patients: one hepatocellular carcinoma, two cutaneous melanoma.

Generated by immunoSEQ multiplex PCR, the TCRdb table keeps only in-frame clones and is missing some. This sample has fewer than 70,000 clones, with around 80% found just once. Remarks on this clone: The target antigen is unknown.

Findings and limits, study-wide: With doses of 0.1 to 3.0 mg/kg, CD4+ and CD8+ blood T cells had undergone clonal expansion by week 6.

Specimen: CD4+ or CD8+ T cells sorted from blood, collected in a trial of the OX40 agonist ivuxolimab. This sequence was found in an adult with an advanced solid tumor such as melanoma, head and neck, liver or kidney cancer.

CDR3 protein: CSVGVSAEKLFF. In DNA, the CDR3 is TGCAGCGTTGGGGTGTCGGCTGAAAAACTGTTTTTT. This chain connects TRBV29-1 to TRBJ1-4, with no clear D. This CDR3 has 12 amino acids. Germline lookup yields CDR1 SQVTM and CDR2 ANQGSEA. The germline V and J ends were trimmed by 4 bases and 7 bases, with 10 bases remaining between them. The whole variable domain, filled in from reference TRBV29-1 and TRBJ1-4, reads SAVISQKPSRDICQRGTSLTIQCQVDSQVTMMFWYRQQPGQSLTLIATANQGSEATYESGFVIDKFPISRPNLTFSTLTVSNMSPEDSSIYLCSVGVSAEKLFFGSGTQLSVL.